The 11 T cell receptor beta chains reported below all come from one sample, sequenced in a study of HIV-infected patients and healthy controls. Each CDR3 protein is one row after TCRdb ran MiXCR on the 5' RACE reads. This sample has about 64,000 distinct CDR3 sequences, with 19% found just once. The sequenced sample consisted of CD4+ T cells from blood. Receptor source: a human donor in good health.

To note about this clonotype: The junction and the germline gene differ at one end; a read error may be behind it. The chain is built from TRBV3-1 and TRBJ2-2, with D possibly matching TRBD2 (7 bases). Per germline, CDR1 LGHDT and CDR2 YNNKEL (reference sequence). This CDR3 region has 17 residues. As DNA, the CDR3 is TGTGCCAGCATCCAAATCCCCCGGGGGGCGGACACCGGGGAGCTGTTTTTT. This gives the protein CASIQIPRGADTGELFF.

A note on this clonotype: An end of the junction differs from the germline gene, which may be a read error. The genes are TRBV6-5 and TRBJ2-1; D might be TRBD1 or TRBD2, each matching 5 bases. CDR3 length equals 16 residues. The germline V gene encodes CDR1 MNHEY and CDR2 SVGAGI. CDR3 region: CASSHSPGRSFSEQFF. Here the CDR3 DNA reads TGTGCCAGCAGTCACTCCCCGGGACGAAGTTTCAGTGAGCAGTTCTTC.

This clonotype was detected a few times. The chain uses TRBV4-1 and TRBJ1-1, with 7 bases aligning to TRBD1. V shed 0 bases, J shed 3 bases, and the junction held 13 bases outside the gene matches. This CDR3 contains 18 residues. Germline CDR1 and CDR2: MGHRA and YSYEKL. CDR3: CASSQDFRGSVGDTEAFF. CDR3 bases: TGCGCCAGCAGCCAAGATTTCAGGGGGTCTGTTGGGGACACTGAAGCTTTCTTT.

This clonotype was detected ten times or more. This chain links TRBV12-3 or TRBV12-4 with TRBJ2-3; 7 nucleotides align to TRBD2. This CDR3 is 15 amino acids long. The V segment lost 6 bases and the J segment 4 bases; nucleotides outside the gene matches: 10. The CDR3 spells CASRGLETRSDTQYF. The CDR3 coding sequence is TGTGCCAGCAGAGGACTAGAGACTAGGTCAGATACGCAGTATTTT.

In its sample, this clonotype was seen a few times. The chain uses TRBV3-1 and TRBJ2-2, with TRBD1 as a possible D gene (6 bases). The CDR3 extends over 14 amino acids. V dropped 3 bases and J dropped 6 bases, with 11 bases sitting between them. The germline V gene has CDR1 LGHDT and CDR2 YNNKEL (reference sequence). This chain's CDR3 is CASSHRGVSGELFF. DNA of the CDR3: TGTGCCAGCAGCCACAGGGGAGTATCCGGGGAGCTGTTTTTT.

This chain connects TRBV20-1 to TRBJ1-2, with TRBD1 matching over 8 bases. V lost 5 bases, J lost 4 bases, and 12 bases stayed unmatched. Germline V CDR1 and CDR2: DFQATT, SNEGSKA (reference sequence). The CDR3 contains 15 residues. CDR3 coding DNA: TGCAGTGCTCTGCCCGGGACAGGATCGGGCTATGGCTACACCTTC. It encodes CSALPGTGSGYGYTF.

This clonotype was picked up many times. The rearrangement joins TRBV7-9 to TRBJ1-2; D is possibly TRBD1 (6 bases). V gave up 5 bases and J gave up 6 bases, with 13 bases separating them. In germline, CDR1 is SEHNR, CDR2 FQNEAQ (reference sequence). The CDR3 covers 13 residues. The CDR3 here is CASSGGGVHGYTF. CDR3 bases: TGTGCCAGCAGCGGCGGGGGCGTGCATGGCTACACCTTC.

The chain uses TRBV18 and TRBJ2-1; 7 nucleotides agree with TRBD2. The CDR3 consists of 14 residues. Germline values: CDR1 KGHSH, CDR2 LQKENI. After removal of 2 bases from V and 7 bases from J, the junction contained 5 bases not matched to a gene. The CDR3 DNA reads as TGTGCCAGCTCACCAGCTAGCGGTGGAAATGAGCAGTTCTTC. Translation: CASSPASGGNEQFF.

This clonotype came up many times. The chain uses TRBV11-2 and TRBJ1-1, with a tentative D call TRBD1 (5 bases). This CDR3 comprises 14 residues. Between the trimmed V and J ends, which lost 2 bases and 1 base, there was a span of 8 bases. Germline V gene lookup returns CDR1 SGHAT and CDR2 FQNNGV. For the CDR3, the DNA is TGTGCCAGCAGCTTACCCGGACAGAACACTGAAGCTTTCTTT. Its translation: CASSLPGQNTEAFF.

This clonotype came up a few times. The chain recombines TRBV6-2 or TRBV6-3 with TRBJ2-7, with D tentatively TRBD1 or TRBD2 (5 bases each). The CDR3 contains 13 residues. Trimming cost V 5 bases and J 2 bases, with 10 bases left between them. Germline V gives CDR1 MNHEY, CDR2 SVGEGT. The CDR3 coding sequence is TGTGCCAGCAGTGGGGGACGGACCTACGAGCAGTACTTC. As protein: CASSGGRTYEQYF.

CDR3: CASSMAPSSTGELFF. CDR3 DNA sequence: TGTGCCAGTAGTATGGCGCCTAGCAGCACCGGGGAGCTGTTTTTT. The chain carries TRBV19 and TRBJ2-2; D may be TRBD2 (5 bases). CDR3 length: 15 residues. Germline V gene data show CDR1 as LNHDA and CDR2 as SQIVND (reference sequence). V shed 3 bases and J shed 4 bases, with 12 bases lying between them.